This paragraph covers one T cell receptor (beta chain) sequence. What it recognizes is unknown. This specimen comes from a study of identical twins. Findings and limits, study-wide: Where beta out-of-frame sequences were concerned, excess twin sharing was weaker. Zero-insertion analyses were open to partial confounding by invariant MAIT and iNKT cells.

TCRdb reanalysed the 5' RACE reads using MiXCR and keeps one entry per CDR3 protein. Altogether about 900,000 distinct CDR3 sequences are present, 10% to 15% being singletons, with the ten largest covering 1.5% to 2%. The CDR3 loop spans 14 amino acids. CDR1 and CDR2 (germline): SGHVS, FQNEAQ. V was trimmed by 5 bases and J by 7 bases, leaving 15 bases between them. This same sample was also part of a study on yellow fever vaccine responses in identical twins.

V and J are TRBV7-8 and TRBJ2-1; D remains unclear. What was sequenced was PBMCs. This TCR was sampled from a woman aged 18-29 years in good health. CDR3 in DNA: TGTGCCAGCAGCCCCCGAGAGAGTGGGAATGAGCAGTTCTTC. Translated, it gives CASSPRESGNEQFF.